Listed below are T cell receptor beta chains from one sample, sequenced in a study of T cells after yellow fever vaccination. In TCRdb, the 5' RACE reads were re-called with MiXCR into one record per CDR3 protein. The sample lists about 340,000 distinct CDR3 sequences; 3% to 4.5% were seen once. The sample here was PBMCs, taken 5 days after the yellow fever booster vaccination. These receptors all come from a man younger than 35 who received the YFV17D yellow fever vaccine. Both conserved end residues are part of each CDR3. D genes are given only for firm matches. The size of a clone is reported for some rows only, either as once, few or many, or as a class for expanded clones.

cdr3_nt	cdr3_aa	clone_size	j_call	v_call	d_call
TGTGCCAGCTCCCCCACGGACAGCCAAGAGACCCAGTACTTC	CASSPTDSQETQYF	few	TRBJ2-5	TRBV6-5	.
TGTGCCAGCAGCTTAGTTTTGTGGGACAGGGCTCAGCCCCAGCATTTT	CASSLVLWDRAQPQHF	few	TRBJ1-5	TRBV7-2	TRBD1
TGTGCCAGCAGAACTTCCGGGACTAGCGGGCGAGAGACCCAGTACTTC	CASRTSGTSGRETQYF	.	TRBJ2-5	TRBV12-3/TRBV12-4	TRBD2
TGTGCCAGCAGCGCCCAGACAGGGGAAGTCGCAGATACGCAGTATTTT	CASSAQTGEVADTQYF	few	TRBJ2-3	TRBV7-3	TRBD1
TGTGCCAGCAGGCCCTACTACGCGGGGGGGAAGGACGGGCAGTTCTTC	CASRPYYAGGKDGQFF	many	TRBJ2-1	TRBV7-2	TRBD2
TGTGCCAGCAGTTACTTAGGGGGGACGCAGCAGTTCTTC	CASSYLGGTQQFF	many	TRBJ2-1	TRBV6-2/TRBV6-3	.
TGTGCCAGCCAATTCCCGGGACTAGCGGGGGAAGAGCAGTTCTTC	CASQFPGLAGEEQFF	few	TRBJ2-1	TRBV19	TRBD2
TGTGCCAGCAGCCTAGACTGGGGAGGGACCCAGTACTTC	CASSLDWGGTQYF	.	TRBJ2-5	TRBV7-3	.
TGCGCCAGCAGCGTTGAAGAGGGGCAGCCCCAGCATTTT	CASSVEEGQPQHF	few	TRBJ1-5	TRBV4-3	.
TGCGCCAGCAGCCCTGGGGCCAGGGATGTGGGGTTGGCCGGGGAGCTGTTTTTT	CASSPGARDVGLAGELFF	.	TRBJ2-2	TRBV4-3	.
TGTGCCAGCAGCTTAGCGGAAGTTCAGCCCCAGCATTTT	CASSLAEVQPQHF	.	TRBJ1-5	TRBV7-2	.